This entry is about one T cell receptor (beta chain). Antigen: not known. The data are from a study of blood T cells in healthy people across ages. Overall study: Template-switching capture recovered about one barcoded beta molecule per two T cells. Findings and caveats of the study: Significant beta diversity loss was already apparent by age roughly 44, declining roughly linearly.

Every donor gave 7.5 to 10 milliliters of peripheral blood. The CDR3 is 15 amino acids. The junction had 3 bases not matched to a gene; V was cut back by 7 bases and J by 0 bases. The use of a sample-barcoded 5' primer and a J-beta primer mix characterized a second PCR of about 6 to 11 cycles. Each cDNA molecule carried a tag from a template-switch adaptor that contained 12 random nucleotides. TCRdb redid the calling of the 5' RACE reads with MiXCR, one entry per CDR3 protein. The data hold about 730,000 distinct CDR3 sequences, with roughly 44% observed a single time. The clonotype was recovered from a woman aged 60-70 years in good health. Sequenced input: blood. The chain recombines TRBV12-3 or TRBV12-4 with TRBJ2-1; TRBD2 aligns across 10 bases. CDR3 nucleotides: TGTGCCAGCACCCGGACTAGCGGCTCCTACAATGAGCAGTTCTTC. Translating gives CASTRTSGSYNEQFF.